One sample yielded the 12 T cell receptor beta chains listed below, sequenced in a study of PD-L1 blockade in urothelial cancer. Data came from immunoSEQ multiplex PCR; TCRdb stores just in-frame clones and leaves some out. The sample records over 20,000 clones, around 88% being singletons. Sequencing was performed on PBMCs, taken around atezolizumab (anti-PD-L1) treatment. Every receptor here comes from a man in his sixties with urothelial cancer.

The table lists this clone with a count of one. This chain uses TRBV27 with TRBJ1-6; TRBD1 is a possible D gene (6 bases). Between the trimmed V and J ends, which lost 4 bases and 9 bases, there was a span of 13 bases. The CDR3 covers 14 residues. The germline V gene encodes CDR1 MNHEY and CDR2 SMNVEV (reference sequence). This CDR3 is CASSWAGESSPLHF. DNA for the CDR3: TGTGCCAGCAGTTGGGCAGGGGAAAGTTCACCCCTCCACTTT.

The chain uses TRBV5-6 and TRBJ2-1; possibly TRBD1 for D (5 bases). CDR1 and CDR2 (germline): SGHDT, YYEEEE. V lost 0 bases and J lost 9, with 13 bases in between. The CDR3 contains 14 residues. The CDR3, as DNA: TGTGCCAGCAGCTTGGGGCTCTGGGGCCGTGAGCAGTTCTTC. This sequence encodes CASSLGLWGREQFF.

The chain carries TRBV28 and TRBJ1-6; D unresolved. This CDR3 spans 14 amino acids. V was shortened by 6 bases and J by 8 bases, with 14 bases between the two germline ends. CDR1 and CDR2 from the germline V gene are MDHEN and SYDVKM. DNA of the CDR3: TGTGCCAGCAGAGGAGGAGGGTATTATTCACCCCTCCACTTT. It codes for CASRGGGYYSPLHF.

The chain combines TRBV5-1 with TRBJ1-4; 7 bases are shared with TRBD1. CDR1 and CDR2 (germline): SGHRS, YFSETQ. Unmatched junction bases numbered 7, after V lost 4 bases and J lost 4 bases. The CDR3 consists of 15 residues. As DNA, the CDR3 is TGCGCCAGCAGCCAGGCCGGGACAGATAATGAAAAACTGTTTTTT. It specifies CASSQAGTDNEKLFF.

This chain connects TRBV5-1 to TRBJ1-5; maybe TRBD1 (6 bases). The germline gives CDR1 SGHRS, CDR2 YFSETQ. This CDR3 is 15 amino acids long. Trimming cost V 0 bases and J 6 bases, with 13 bases left between them. In DNA form, the CDR3 reads TGCGCCAGCAGCTTGGATGGGGGGGCGGGTCAGCCCCAGCATTTT. Its protein product is CASSLDGGAGQPQHF.

This chain connects TRBV18 to TRBJ1-3; D not resolved. There are 13 residues in the CDR3. V was trimmed by 3 bases and J by 8 bases, leaving 11 bases between them. CDR1 and CDR2 (germline): KGHSH, LQKENI. The CDR3, as DNA: TGTGCCAGCTCACCGAACCCGGCGGACACCATATATTTT. Its translation is CASSPNPADTIYF.

V usage is TRBV5-1 and J usage is TRBJ2-3, with 7 bases lining up with TRBD2. Per germline, CDR1 SGHRS and CDR2 YFSETQ. The CDR3 has 17 amino acids. V was pared by 4 bases and J by 4 bases, with 15 bases of the junction left unmatched. The CDR3 coding sequence is TGCGCCAGCAGCACCCTTGGACTAGTCGATTTTGCAGATACGCAGTATTTT. Protein sequence: CASSTLGLVDFADTQYF. Variable domain in full (rest from reference TRBV5-1 and TRBJ2-3): KAGVTQTPRYLIKTRGQQVTLSCSPISGHRSVSWYQQTPGQGLQFLFEYFSETQRNKGNFPGRFSGRQFSNSRSEMNVSTLELGDSALYLCASSTLGLVDFADTQYFGPGTRLTVL.

The chain has TRBV4-2 and TRBJ1-3; D unresolved. The CDR3 has 17 amino acids. Germline V gene data show CDR1 as LGHNA and CDR2 as YNFKEQ. Trimming cost V 0 bases and J 0 bases, with 12 bases left between them. The CDR3 loop reads CASSQDREGPSGNTIYF. The CDR3 region has the DNA TGTGCCAGCAGCCAAGACCGGGAGGGCCCCTCTGGAAACACCATATATTTT.

This CDR3 is CAWSRGGGISSPLHF. In DNA form, the CDR3 reads TGTGCCTGGAGTCGCGGTGGGGGGATTAGTTCACCCCTCCACTTT. V and J are TRBV30 and TRBJ1-6; possible D gene TRBD1, 5 bases. This CDR3 comprises 15 residues. V was cut by 2 bases and J by 9 bases, with 17 bases left in between. CDR1 is GTSNPN and CDR2 is SVGIG in the germline V gene (reference sequence).

This clone was seen only a few times. The V and J genes are TRBV18 and TRBJ1-2; D ambiguous. V was cut by 3 bases and J by 6 bases, with 14 bases left in between. Per germline, CDR1 KGHSH and CDR2 LQKENI. This CDR3 contains 14 residues. DNA of the CDR3: TGTGCCAGCTCACCCGATGGAGGGTCAGATGGCTACACCTTC. This sequence encodes CASSPDGGSDGYTF.

The J gene is TRBJ1-1, the V gene TRBV7-8; possible D gene TRBD1, 6 bases. Germline CDR1 reads SGHVS; CDR2 reads FQNEAQ. V lost 0 bases and J lost 5, with 13 bases in between. The CDR3 runs to 15 residues. The CDR3 DNA reads as TGTGCCAGCAGCTTAGCCCCCAGGGGTAGGACTGAAGCTTTCTTT. This gives the protein CASSLAPRGRTEAFF.

This chain joins TRBV7-8 and TRBJ2-1; 8 bases fit TRBD2. The CDR3 covers 15 residues. V gave up 3 bases and J gave up 0 bases; unmatched junction bases: 1. Germline V gene lookup returns CDR1 SGHVS and CDR2 FQNEAQ. The CDR3 DNA sequence: TGTGCCAGCAGCTTGAGCGGGAGCTCCTACAATGAGCAGTTCTTC. It yields the protein CASSLSGSSYNEQFF.